The rows below give T cell receptor beta chains drawn from one sample of a study of blood T cell repertoires in COVID-19. Assay used: immunoSEQ multiplex PCR; TCRdb lists only in-frame clones, some missing. This table has 200,000 or so clones, around four fifths appearing once. The specimen sequenced was peripheral blood. The receptors shown here come from a man between 60 and 75 years old with COVID-19, enrolled during active disease. CDR3s include the opening cysteine and the closing phenylalanine or tryptophan. A D gene is named only where the DNA matches it firmly. For some rows the clone size is stated as once, few or many, or as a class when expanded; others skip it.

CDR3nt,CDR3aa,abundance,j_gene,v_gene,d_gene
TGTGCCAGCAGCGTAGGAAAGGGGGCGACGGCTAATGAAAAACTGTTTTTT,CASSVGKGATANEKLFF,.,TRBJ1-4,TRBV9,TRBD1
TGTGCCAGCTCATACAGGGAGAGGAACTATCTGGCTATGGGCGGCTACACCTTC,CASSYRERNYLAMGGYTF,.,TRBJ1-2,TRBV18,.
TGTGCCTGGAAAATCTTTGGAGGTTCACCCCTCCACTTT,CAWKIFGGSPLHF,.,TRBJ1-6,TRBV30,.
TGCGCCAGCAGCTTGTGGGGGCCCTACAATGAGCAGTTCTTC,CASSLWGPYNEQFF,.,TRBJ2-1,TRBV5-1,.
TGTGCCAGCTCACCAAGGGAGGCGAGTGAAAAACTGTTTTTT,CASSPREASEKLFF,.,TRBJ1-4,TRBV18,.
TGTGCCAGCAGCTTTTCCCTAGCAACCAACAATGAGCAGTTCTTC,CASSFSLATNNEQFF,.,TRBJ2-1,TRBV5-4,.
TGTGCCAGCAGCCTCCGGGACAGGTCTATCTATGGCTACACCTTC,CASSLRDRSIYGYTF,.,TRBJ1-2,TRBV3-1/TRBV3-2,TRBD1
TGTGCCAGCAGCGAGACAGGGAGCTCCTATAATTCACCCCTCCACTTT,CASSETGSSYNSPLHF,.,TRBJ1-6,TRBV9,TRBD1
TGTGCCAGCAGCTCCCGGACGGGGGGAGATACGCAGTATTTT,CASSSRTGGDTQYF,.,TRBJ2-3,TRBV7-2,TRBD2
TGTGCCAGCAGTGAAGGAGCCCTTGGAGCTTTCTTT,CASSEGALGAFF,few,TRBJ1-1,TRBV25-1,.
TGTGCCAGCTCACCAATTTCTGGGAGCTCCTACGAGCAGTACTTC,CASSPISGSSYEQYF,.,TRBJ2-7,TRBV18,.
TGTGCCAGCAGTTTAAGGCTAGCGGGAGTCAATGAGCAGTTCTTC,CASSLRLAGVNEQFF,.,TRBJ2-1,TRBV28,TRBD2
TGCGCCAGCAGCCAAGAGGTACAGGGACGGGGAGATACGCAGTATTTT,CASSQEVQGRGDTQYF,.,TRBJ2-3,TRBV4-3,.
TGTGCCATCAGTGTTGGGCGCGAGAATTCACCCCTCCACTTT,CAISVGRENSPLHF,.,TRBJ1-6,TRBV10-3,.
TGTGCCAGCAGCCAACGGACTAGCGGAGTCTACGAGCAGTACTTC,CASSQRTSGVYEQYF,.,TRBJ2-7,TRBV7-8,TRBD2
TGTGCCAGCAGCTTAGGGTCAAGCGGGCTGCACAATGAGCAGTTCTTC,CASSLGSSGLHNEQFF,.,TRBJ2-1,TRBV7-6,.
TGTGCCACGTCAGGCCCAACTAATGAAAAACTGTTTTTT,CATSGPTNEKLFF,.,TRBJ1-4,TRBV5-5,.
TGTGCCAGCAGTTACGGGGGCCCCACAGATACGCAGTATTTT,CASSYGGPTDTQYF,.,TRBJ2-3,TRBV6-5,.
TGCAGCGTCCAAAGGGGTTTTGGGGCCAACGTCCTGACTTTC,CSVQRGFGANVLTF,.,TRBJ2-6,TRBV29-1,.
TGTGCCAGCAGTGATCCCTTGACAGGAGGTGCTTTCTTT,CASSDPLTGGAFF,.,TRBJ1-1,TRBV25-1,.